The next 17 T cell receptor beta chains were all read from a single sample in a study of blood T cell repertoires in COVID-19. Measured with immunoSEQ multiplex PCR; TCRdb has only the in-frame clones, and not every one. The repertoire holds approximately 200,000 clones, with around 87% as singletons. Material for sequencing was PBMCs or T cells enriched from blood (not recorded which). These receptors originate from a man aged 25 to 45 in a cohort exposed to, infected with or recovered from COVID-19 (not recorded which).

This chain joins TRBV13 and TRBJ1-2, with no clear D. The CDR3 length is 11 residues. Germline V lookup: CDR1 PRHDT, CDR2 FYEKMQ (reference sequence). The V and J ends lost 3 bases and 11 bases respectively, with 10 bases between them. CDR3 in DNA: TGTGCCAGCAGCTTCGCGGGAAGTTACACCTTC. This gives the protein CASSFAGSYTF.

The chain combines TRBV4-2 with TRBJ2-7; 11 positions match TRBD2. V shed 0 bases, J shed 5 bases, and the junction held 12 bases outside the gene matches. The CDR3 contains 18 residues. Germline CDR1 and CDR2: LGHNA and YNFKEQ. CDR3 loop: CASSQELAGAPLGHEQYF. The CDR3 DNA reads TGTGCCAGCAGCCAAGAACTAGCGGGAGCTCCGTTAGGGCACGAGCAGTACTTC.

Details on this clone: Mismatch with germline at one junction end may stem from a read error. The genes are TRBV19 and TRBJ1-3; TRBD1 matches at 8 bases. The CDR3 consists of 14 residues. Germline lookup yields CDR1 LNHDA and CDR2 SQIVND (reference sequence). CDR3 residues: CASSTGGTGNTIYF. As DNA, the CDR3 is TGTGCCAGCAGTACAGGGGGGACTGGAAACACCATATATTTT.

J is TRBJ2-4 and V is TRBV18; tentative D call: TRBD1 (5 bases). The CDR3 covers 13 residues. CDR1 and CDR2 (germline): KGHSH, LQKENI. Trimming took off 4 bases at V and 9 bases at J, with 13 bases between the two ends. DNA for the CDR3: TGTGCCAGCTCACGAGACAGTGACGGCATTCAGTACTTC. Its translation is CASSRDSDGIQYF.

The DNA of the CDR3 is TGTGCCAGCAGCTTGGTCGGGGGTAATCGAAACGAGCAGTACTTC. This codes for CASSLVGGNRNEQYF. The chain links TRBV5-6 to TRBJ2-7; the D gene is possibly TRBD2 (6 bases). Germline V gene lookup returns CDR1 SGHDT and CDR2 YYEEEE. The CDR3 is 15 amino acids. The ends were cut back, 0 bases at V and 5 bases at J, with 15 bases in the middle.

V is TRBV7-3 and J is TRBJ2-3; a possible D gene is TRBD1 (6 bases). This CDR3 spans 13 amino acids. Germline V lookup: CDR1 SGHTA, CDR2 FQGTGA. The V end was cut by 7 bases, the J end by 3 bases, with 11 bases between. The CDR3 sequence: CASNTGLTDTQYF. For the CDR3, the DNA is TGTGCCAGCAACACAGGGTTGACAGATACGCAGTATTTT.

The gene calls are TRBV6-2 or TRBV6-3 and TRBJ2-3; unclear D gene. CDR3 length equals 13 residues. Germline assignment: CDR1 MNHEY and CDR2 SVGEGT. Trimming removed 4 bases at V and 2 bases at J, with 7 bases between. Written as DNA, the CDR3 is TGTGCCAGCAGTTCAGAGGACACAGATACGCAGTATTTT. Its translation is CASSSEDTDTQYF.

The CDR3 DNA sequence: TGTGCCAGCAGTGCCCGGACATACACCGGGGAGCTGTTTTTT. Its translation: CASSARTYTGELFF. The chain has TRBV27 and TRBJ2-2; possibly TRBD1 for D (5 bases). V was pared by 5 bases and J by 3 bases, with 10 bases between. This CDR3 comprises 14 residues. Germline values: CDR1 MNHEY, CDR2 SMNVEV (reference sequence).

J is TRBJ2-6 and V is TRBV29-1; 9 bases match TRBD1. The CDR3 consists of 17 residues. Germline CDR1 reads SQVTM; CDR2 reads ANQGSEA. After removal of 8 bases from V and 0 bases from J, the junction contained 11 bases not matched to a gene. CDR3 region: CSLGGTGMSSGANVLTF. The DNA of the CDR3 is TGCAGCTTGGGAGGGACAGGGATGAGCTCTGGGGCCAACGTCCTGACTTTC.

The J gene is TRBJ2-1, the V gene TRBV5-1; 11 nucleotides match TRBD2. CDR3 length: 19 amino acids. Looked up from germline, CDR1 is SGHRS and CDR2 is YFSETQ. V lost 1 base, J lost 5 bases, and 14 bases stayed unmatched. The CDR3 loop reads CASSLLLAGVGTVNNEQFF. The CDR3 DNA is TGCGCCAGCAGCTTGTTACTAGCGGGAGTTGGGACGGTAAACAATGAGCAGTTCTTC. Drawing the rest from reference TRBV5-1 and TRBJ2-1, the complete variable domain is KAGVTQTPRYLIKTRGQQVTLSCSPISGHRSVSWYQQTPGQGLQFLFEYFSETQRNKGNFPGRFSGRQFSNSRSEMNVSTLELGDSALYLCASSLLLAGVGTVNNEQFFGPGTRLTVL.

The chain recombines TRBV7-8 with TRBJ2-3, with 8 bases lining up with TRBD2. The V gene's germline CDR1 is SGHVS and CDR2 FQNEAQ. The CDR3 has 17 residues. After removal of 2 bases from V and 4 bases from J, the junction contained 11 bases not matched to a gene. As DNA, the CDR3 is TGTGCCAGCAGCTTATTGCCTAGCGGGCCTACGGCAGATACGCAGTATTTT. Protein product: CASSLLPSGPTADTQYF.

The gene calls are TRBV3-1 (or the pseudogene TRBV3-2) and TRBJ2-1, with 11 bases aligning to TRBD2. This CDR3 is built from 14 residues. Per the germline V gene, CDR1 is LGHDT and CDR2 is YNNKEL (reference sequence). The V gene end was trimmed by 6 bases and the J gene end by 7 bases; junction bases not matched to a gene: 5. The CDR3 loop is CASSPPSGRNEQFF. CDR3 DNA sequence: TGTGCCAGCAGTCCCCCTAGCGGGAGGAATGAGCAGTTCTTC.

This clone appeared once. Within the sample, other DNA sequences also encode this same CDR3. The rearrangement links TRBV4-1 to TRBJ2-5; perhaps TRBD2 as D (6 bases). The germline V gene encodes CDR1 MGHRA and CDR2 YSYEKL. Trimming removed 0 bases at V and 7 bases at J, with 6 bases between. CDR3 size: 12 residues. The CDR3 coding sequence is TGCGCCAGCAGCCAAGACGGGGGGACCCAGTACTTC. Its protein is CASSQDGGTQYF.

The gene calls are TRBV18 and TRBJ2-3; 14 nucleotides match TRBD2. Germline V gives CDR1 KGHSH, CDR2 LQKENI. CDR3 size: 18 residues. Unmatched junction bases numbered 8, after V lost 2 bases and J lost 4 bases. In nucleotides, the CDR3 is TGTGCCAGCTCACCAACGGGACTAGCGGGAGTAGGGGCAGATACGCAGTATTTT. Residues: CASSPTGLAGVGADTQYF. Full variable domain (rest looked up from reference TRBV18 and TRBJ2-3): NAGVMQNPRHLVRRRGQEARLRCSPMKGHSHVYWYRQLPEEGLKFMVYLQKENIIDESGMPKERFSAEFPKEGPSILRIQQVVRGDSAAYFCASSPTGLAGVGADTQYFGPGTRLTVL.

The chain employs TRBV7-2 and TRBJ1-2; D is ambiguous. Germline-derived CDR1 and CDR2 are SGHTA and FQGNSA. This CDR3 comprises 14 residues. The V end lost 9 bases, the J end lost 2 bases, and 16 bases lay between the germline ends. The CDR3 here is CASRWTAPNYGYTF. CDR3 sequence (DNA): TGTGCCAGTAGATGGACTGCCCCAAACTATGGCTACACCTTC.

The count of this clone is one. The CDR3 nucleotides are TGTGCCAGTAGTGAGTGGGTTTGGCAGGGGCGAGAAAAACTGTTTTTT. It codes for CASSEWVWQGREKLFF. V is TRBV19 and J is TRBJ1-4; tentatively, D is TRBD1 (6 bases). The V gene's germline CDR1 is LNHDA and CDR2 SQIVND (reference sequence). The CDR3 has 16 amino acids. The germline V and J ends were trimmed by 5 bases and 8 bases, with 21 bases remaining between them.

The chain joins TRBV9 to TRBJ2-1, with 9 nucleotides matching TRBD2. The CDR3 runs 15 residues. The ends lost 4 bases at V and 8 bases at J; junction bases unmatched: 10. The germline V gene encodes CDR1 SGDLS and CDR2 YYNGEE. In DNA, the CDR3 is TGTGCCAGCAGCCCCGGGACTAGCACCCGCGATGAGCAGTTCTTC. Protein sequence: CASSPGTSTRDEQFF.